Described below is a single TCR beta chain sequence and its context. This specimen comes from a study of blood T cell repertoires in COVID-19. About the research overall: Sample material is recorded as cDNA or gDNA derived from T cells, B-cell-depleted T cells, or PBMCs.

In the authors' workflow: For nucleated cells, counts were estimated from reference gene primer amplification. Profiled with immunoSEQ multiplex PCR; TCRdb holds only in-frame clones, not every one. From that table come the V and J calls and clone size; the DNA was used to work out D and trimming. The data contain about 90,000 clones, around 94% of them singletons. V dropped 5 bases and J dropped 9 bases, with 11 bases sitting between them. Per germline, CDR1 SGHDN and CDR2 FVKESK. This CDR3 is built from 12 residues. The rearrangement uses TRBV14 and TRBJ2-1; no reliable D call. The sample taken for sequencing was peripheral blood. This TCR came from an older woman with active COVID-19. This chain's CDR3 is CASSFQESEQFF. The CDR3 DNA sequence: TGTGCCAGCAGCTTTCAGGAATCTGAGCAGTTCTTC.